Following are 32 T cell receptor beta chains from one sample sequenced in a study of blood T cell repertoires in COVID-19. The table came from immunoSEQ multiplex PCR; TCRdb's copy has only in-frame clones and leaves some out. Found here are 200,000 to 250,000 clones, around 84% of them singletons; the top ten hold 11%. Source material: peripheral blood. The receptors derive from a man between 45 and 60 years old with COVID-19, enrolled during active disease.

This clone appeared a few times. The chain recombines TRBV2 with TRBJ2-7; TRBD1 is a possible D gene (6 bases). Trimming removed 4 bases from V and 4 bases from J, with 17 bases in between. This CDR3 spans 15 amino acids. Germline V gene data show CDR1 as SNHLY and CDR2 as FYNNEI. The CDR3 DNA sequence: TGTGCCAGCAGTGGAACAGGGCCACCAAGATACGAGCAGTACTTC. This translates into CASSGTGPPRYEQYF.

This chain joins TRBV6-6 and TRBJ1-1, with 7 bases aligning to TRBD1. CDR3 length equals 14 residues. Losses at the gene ends were 2 bases for V and 3 bases for J; bases not matched to a gene: 3. The germline gives CDR1 MNHNY, CDR2 SVGAGI (reference sequence). CDR3 loop: CASSYATGDTEAFF. DNA for the CDR3: TGTGCCAGCAGTTACGCTACAGGGGACACTGAAGCTTTCTTT.

The V gene is TRBV20-1, the J gene TRBJ2-7, with TRBD1 identical over 8 bases. V was clipped by 3 bases and J by 6 bases; unmatched bases: 10. The CDR3 extends over 14 amino acids. Germline V lookup: CDR1 DFQATT, CDR2 SNEGSKA (reference sequence). The CDR3 DNA follows: TGCAGTGCTAGTTTCGGGACAGGCAGGCTCGAGCAGTACTTC. Residues: CSASFGTGRLEQYF.

The V call is TRBV10-1, the J call TRBJ2-7; 9 bases map to TRBD1. Losses at the gene ends were 2 bases for V and 7 bases for J; bases not matched to a gene: 3. The length of the CDR3 is 13 residues. Germline V gene data show CDR1 as WNHNN and CDR2 as SYGVQD (reference sequence). In DNA form, the CDR3 reads TGCGCCAGCAGTGAGGGACAGGGGCTGGAGCAGTACTTC. Amino acid sequence: CASSEGQGLEQYF.

The chain has TRBV11-3 and TRBJ1-2; TRBD1 is a possible D gene (5 bases). This CDR3 has 16 amino acids. V gave up 5 bases and J gave up 7 bases, with 23 bases separating them. CDR1 SGHNT and CDR2 YENEEA come from the germline V gene. The CDR3 sequence: CASSPWTSRKSRGYTF. The DNA for the CDR3 is TGTGCCAGCAGCCCCTGGACATCTAGAAAGTCTCGTGGCTACACCTTC.

This chain connects TRBV5-6 to TRBJ2-7; D not resolved. The CDR3 runs to 12 residues. CDR1 is SGHDT, CDR2 YYEEEE, per germline. The V end lost 3 bases, the J end lost 0 bases, and 4 bases lay between the germline ends. CDR3 sequence: CASSSGSYEQYF. CDR3 DNA sequence: TGTGCCAGCAGCTCCGGCTCCTACGAGCAGTACTTC.

CDR3 coding DNA: TGTGCCAGCTCACCTAGCGTTGGCCAGATCTATGGCTACACCTTC. As protein: CASSPSVGQIYGYTF. The rearrangement uses TRBV18 and TRBJ1-2, with D uncertain. The length of the CDR3 is 15 residues. CDR1 KGHSH and CDR2 LQKENI come from the germline V gene. Deletions cut 3 bases from V and 4 bases from J, with 15 bases between.

The gene calls are TRBV28 and TRBJ1-1; 8 nucleotides match TRBD1. There are 16 residues in the CDR3. The junction had 11 bases not matched to a gene; V was cut back by 5 bases and J by 3 bases. Germline V lookup: CDR1 MDHEN, CDR2 SYDVKM. DNA for the CDR3: TGTGCCAGCAGTACCCCAGGGGGCTCCGAGGACACTGAAGCTTTCTTT. Translating it yields CASSTPGGSEDTEAFF. The full variable domain, in which reference TRBV28 and TRBJ1-1 provide the parts outside the CDR3, is DVKVTQSSRYLVKRTGEKVFLECVQDMDHENMFWYRQDPGLGLRLIYFSYDVKMKEKGDIPEGYSVSREKKERFSLILESASTNQTSMYLCASSTPGGSEDTEAFFGQGTRLTVV.

This clone has a single count. The genes are TRBV5-1 and TRBJ2-7; 7 positions agree with TRBD2. Germline V gives CDR1 SGHRS, CDR2 YFSETQ. CDR3 length: 13 amino acids. After removal of 0 bases from V and 7 bases from J, the junction contained 4 bases not matched to a gene. This CDR3 is CASSLASSGEQYF. CDR3 nucleotides: TGCGCCAGCAGCTTGGCGTCTAGCGGAGAGCAGTACTTC.

The V gene is TRBV18, the J gene TRBJ2-1; TRBD2 aligns across 16 bases. This CDR3 contains 23 residues. Germline V CDR1 and CDR2: KGHSH, LQKENI. J lost 0 bases, V lost 1 base, and 15 bases had no gene match. The CDR3: CASSPLSKAGLAGGASSYNEQFF. CDR3 sequence (DNA): TGTGCCAGCTCACCACTTTCTAAGGCGGGACTAGCGGGAGGGGCGAGCTCCTACAATGAGCAGTTCTTC.

The chain has TRBV19 and TRBJ1-2; the match to TRBD1 covers 8 bases. The ends lost 5 bases at V and 7 bases at J; junction bases unmatched: 18. The CDR3 consists of 17 residues. Germline CDR1 LNHDA, CDR2 SQIVND (reference sequence). The CDR3 is CASSPTYLTGGEPGYTF. CDR3 coding DNA: TGTGCCAGTAGTCCGACATATTTAACAGGGGGGGAGCCTGGCTACACCTTC.

This sequence joins TRBV5-1 and TRBJ2-7, with 10 positions matching TRBD1. The CDR3 covers 15 residues. After removal of 5 bases from V and 7 bases from J, the junction contained 12 bases not matched to a gene. Germline-derived CDR1 and CDR2 are SGHRS and YFSETQ. DNA of the CDR3: TGCGCCAGCAGTCGGGACGGGGACAGGGGTAAGGAGCAGTACTTC. Protein product: CASSRDGDRGKEQYF.

A few counts support this clone. The V and J genes are TRBV7-3 and TRBJ2-1, with 8 bases fitting TRBD2. This CDR3 has 18 amino acids. The trim removed 0 bases at V and 1 base at J, leaving 8 bases unmatched. Germline CDR1 reads SGHTA; CDR2 reads FQGTGA. CDR3 DNA: TGTGCCAGCAGCTTAACGGGCGCGGGGGGCTTGTCCTACAATGAGCAGTTCTTC. This codes for CASSLTGAGGLSYNEQFF.

This clone was observed once. V and J are TRBV5-1 and TRBJ2-7, with 8 bases lining up with TRBD1. Per germline, CDR1 SGHRS and CDR2 YFSETQ. Trimming cost V 0 bases and J 1 base; bases outside gene matches: 6. This CDR3 comprises 16 residues. CDR3 region: CASSLARDRWSYEQYF. The CDR3, as DNA: TGCGCCAGCAGCTTGGCTCGGGACAGGTGGTCCTACGAGCAGTACTTC. Together with reference TRBV5-1 and TRBJ2-7, the CDR3 gives the full variable domain: KAGVTQTPRYLIKTRGQQVTLSCSPISGHRSVSWYQQTPGQGLQFLFEYFSETQRNKGNFPGRFSGRQFSNSRSEMNVSTLELGDSALYLCASSLARDRWSYEQYFGPGTRLTVT.

The chain joins TRBV11-2 to TRBJ1-3, with D perhaps matching TRBD1 (5 bases). This CDR3 is 15 amino acids long. Germline V gene lookup returns CDR1 SGHAT and CDR2 FQNNGV. The V gene lost 5 bases and the J gene lost 3 bases, with 14 bases spanning the gap. CDR3 DNA: TGTGCCAGCAGCCCATTCAGGGTTCGTGGAAACACCATATATTTT. Its translation is CASSPFRVRGNTIYF.

The chain employs TRBV6-5 and TRBJ1-2; D uncertain. The CDR3 totals 12 residues. The germline V gene has CDR1 MNHEY and CDR2 SVGAGI. V was pared by 7 bases and J by 4 bases, with 10 bases between. This chain's CDR3 is CASNSQAYGYTF. As DNA, the CDR3 is TGTGCCAGCAACTCCCAAGCCTATGGCTACACCTTC.

The rearrangement uses TRBV5-4 and TRBJ1-2, with D possibly TRBD1 on 6 matching bases. V was trimmed by 3 bases and J by 4 bases, leaving 16 bases between them. Looked up from germline, CDR1 is SGHNT and CDR2 is YYREEE (reference sequence). This CDR3 has 15 amino acids. The CDR3 region has the DNA TGTGCCAGCAGCTCACAGGACAGCTACTTCTATGGCTACACCTTC. It encodes CASSSQDSYFYGYTF.

The CDR3 DNA reads TGTGCCAGCAGTTTACTCACCGGGGAGCTGTTTTTT. Its protein product is CASSLLTGELFF. This chain connects TRBV28 to TRBJ2-2, with D unresolved. Germline CDR1 is MDHEN and CDR2 is SYDVKM. V was trimmed by 2 bases and J by 4 bases, leaving 2 bases between them. The CDR3 spans 12 residues.

The genes are TRBV19 and TRBJ2-1; weak D call: TRBD1 (6 bases). CDR1 and CDR2 from the germline V gene are LNHDA and SQIVND (reference sequence). V shed 1 base and J shed 5 bases, with 15 bases lying between them. The CDR3 is 16 residues long. Here the CDR3 reads CASSIAPGARNNEQFF. CDR3 nucleotides: TGTGCCAGTAGTATAGCCCCAGGGGCACGTAACAATGAGCAGTTCTTC.

This clone is a singleton in its sample. The gene calls are TRBV11-1 and TRBJ1-6; 9 nucleotides align to TRBD1. CDR1 and CDR2 from the germline V gene are SGHAT and FQDESV (reference sequence). V dropped 5 bases and J dropped 8; count of bases not matched to a gene: 4. The CDR3 sequence is 14 residues long. In DNA, the CDR3 is TGTGCCAGCAGCCCCAGGGACAGGGATTCACCCCTCCACTTT. Its protein is CASSPRDRDSPLHF.

The CDR3 spells CASSRDSPTTSTDTQYF. CDR3 coding DNA: TGTGCCAGCTCACGGGACAGCCCAACGACTAGCACAGATACGCAGTATTTT. The chain employs TRBV18 and TRBJ2-3, with TRBD1 matching over 7 bases. The germline V gene encodes CDR1 KGHSH and CDR2 LQKENI. The ends lost 4 bases at V and 0 bases at J; junction bases unmatched: 10. This CDR3 has 17 residues. Filled out from reference TRBV18 and TRBJ2-3, the complete variable domain reads NAGVMQNPRHLVRRRGQEARLRCSPMKGHSHVYWYRQLPEEGLKFMVYLQKENIIDESGMPKERFSAEFPKEGPSILRIQQVVRGDSAAYFCASSRDSPTTSTDTQYFGPGTRLTVL.

This chain uses TRBV11-3 with TRBJ1-1; TRBD1 might be the D (5 bases). The V and J ends lost 4 bases and 3 bases respectively, with 9 bases between them. The CDR3 loop spans 13 amino acids. The germline gives CDR1 SGHNT, CDR2 YENEEA. The CDR3 sequence is CASSSGWDTEAFF. The CDR3 DNA is TGTGCCAGCAGCTCAGGGTGGGACACTGAAGCTTTCTTT.

This clone has only one observation. CDR3 sequence (DNA): TGTGCCAGCAGCTTAACCGGGACAGGGGGCCTCGAGCAGTACTTC. Its translation: CASSLTGTGGLEQYF. The chain links TRBV9 to TRBJ2-7; TRBD1 matches 12 bases. Trimming cost V 4 bases and J 6 bases; bases outside gene matches: 8. The CDR3 runs to 15 residues. Germline V gives CDR1 SGDLS, CDR2 YYNGEE.

The rearrangement uses TRBV3-1 (or the pseudogene TRBV3-2) and TRBJ1-1; 8 bases are a match to TRBD1. Germline-derived CDR1 and CDR2 are LGHDT and YNNKEL (reference sequence). The V and J ends lost 7 bases and 3 bases, in that order; junction bases with no gene match: 7. CDR3 length equals 14 residues. In nucleotides, the CDR3 is TGTGCCAGCACCTACAGGGGGATACACACTGAAGCTTTCTTT. This sequence encodes CASTYRGIHTEAFF.

The gene calls are TRBV18 and TRBJ2-7, with a possible D match to TRBD2 (6 bases). Trimming shortened V by 3 bases and J by 3 bases, and 12 bases separated the two germline ends. Germline loops: CDR1 KGHSH, CDR2 LQKENI. The CDR3 totals 14 residues. CDR3 in DNA: TGTGCCAGCTCACCCGCGGGCGGGATCTACGAGCAGTACTTC. This sequence encodes CASSPAGGIYEQYF.

This clone came up a few times. V and J are TRBV7-2 and TRBJ1-1; D is unclear. V dropped 7 bases and J dropped 5 bases, with 11 bases sitting between them. The CDR3 has 12 residues. Germline loops: CDR1 SGHTA, CDR2 FQGNSA. CDR3 sequence reads: CASTRSSTEAFF. CDR3 nucleotide sequence: TGTGCCAGCACCAGAAGTTCGACTGAAGCTTTCTTT.

V usage is TRBV5-4 and J usage is TRBJ2-5, with D hard to call. The CDR3 runs to 14 residues. Trimming cost V 0 bases and J 3 bases, with 9 bases left between them. Germline V gene sequence: CDR1 SGHNT, CDR2 YYREEE (reference sequence). The CDR3 DNA sequence: TGTGCCAGCAGCTTGGTACAGACCAAAGAGACCCAGTACTTC. Translated, it gives CASSLVQTKETQYF.

V usage is TRBV12-3 or TRBV12-4 and J usage is TRBJ2-1; the D gene is possibly TRBD2 (5 bases). Trimming removed 6 bases at V and 10 bases at J, with 16 bases between. CDR3 size: 13 residues. In nucleotides, the CDR3 is TGTGCCAGCAGCGGGATCACAACGGGGGAGCAGTTCTTC. Translating gives CASSGITTGEQFF.

The CDR3 loop is CASGGETGYEQYF. CDR3 coding DNA: TGTGCCAGCGGGGGGGAGACAGGCTACGAGCAGTACTTC. The chain couples TRBV6-5 to TRBJ2-7; TRBD2 might be the D (7 bases). Germline CDR1 is MNHEY and CDR2 is SVGAGI. Trimming took off 8 bases at V and 3 bases at J, with 14 bases between the two ends. CDR3 length equals 13 residues.

The rearrangement uses TRBV5-5 and TRBJ1-6; 8 bases line up with TRBD1. Germline CDR1 is SGHKS and CDR2 is YYEKEE (reference sequence). CDR3 size: 16 residues. Trimming removed 4 bases from V and 7 bases from J; junction bases left unmatched: 10. CDR3 sequence (DNA): TGTGCCAGCAGCCTACAGTGGACAGGGAAGAATTCACCCCTCCACTTT. This gives the protein CASSLQWTGKNSPLHF. Full variable domain (rest looked up from reference TRBV5-5 and TRBJ1-6): DAGVTQSPTHLIKTRGQQVTLRCSPISGHKSVSWYQQVLGQGPQFIFQYYEKEERGRGNFPDRFSARQFPNYSSELNVNALLLGDSALYLCASSLQWTGKNSPLHFGNGTRLTVT.

The genes are TRBV7-8 and TRBJ2-3, with D perhaps matching TRBD2 (6 bases). The CDR3 length is 14 residues. V was clipped by 1 base and J by 3 bases, with 8 bases between them. From germline, CDR1 is SGHVS and CDR2 FQNEAQ. In nucleotides, the CDR3 is TGTGCCAGCAGCTTAGTTGGGAGGACAGATACGCAGTATTTT. As protein: CASSLVGRTDTQYF.

The chain uses TRBV7-9 and TRBJ2-6; D is unclear. The CDR3 is made up of 16 amino acids. The V gene's germline CDR1 is SEHNR and CDR2 FQNEAQ (reference sequence). With 11 bases removed from V and 0 bases from J, the gap between germline ends came to 17 bases. CDR3 bases: TGTGCCGCCCCCCCAGGTCAGAGCTCTGGGGCCAACGTCCTGACTTTC. This translates into CAAPPGQSSGANVLTF.